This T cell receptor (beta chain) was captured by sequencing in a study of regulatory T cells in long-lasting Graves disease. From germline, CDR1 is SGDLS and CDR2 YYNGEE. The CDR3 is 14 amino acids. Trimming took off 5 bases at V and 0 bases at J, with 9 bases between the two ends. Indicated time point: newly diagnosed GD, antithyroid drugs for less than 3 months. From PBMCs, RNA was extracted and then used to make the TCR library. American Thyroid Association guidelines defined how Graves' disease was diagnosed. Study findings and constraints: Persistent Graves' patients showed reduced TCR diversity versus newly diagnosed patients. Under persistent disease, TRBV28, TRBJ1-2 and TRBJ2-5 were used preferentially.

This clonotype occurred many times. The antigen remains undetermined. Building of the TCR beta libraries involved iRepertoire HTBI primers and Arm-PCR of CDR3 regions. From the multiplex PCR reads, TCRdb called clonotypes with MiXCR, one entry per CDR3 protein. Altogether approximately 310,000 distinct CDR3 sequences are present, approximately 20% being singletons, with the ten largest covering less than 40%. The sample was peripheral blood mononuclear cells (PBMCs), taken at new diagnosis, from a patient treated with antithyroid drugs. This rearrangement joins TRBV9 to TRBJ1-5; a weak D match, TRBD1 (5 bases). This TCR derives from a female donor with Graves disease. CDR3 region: CASSHGGSNQPQHF. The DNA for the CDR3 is TGTGCCAGCAGTCATGGGGGTAGCAATCAGCCCCAGCATTTT.